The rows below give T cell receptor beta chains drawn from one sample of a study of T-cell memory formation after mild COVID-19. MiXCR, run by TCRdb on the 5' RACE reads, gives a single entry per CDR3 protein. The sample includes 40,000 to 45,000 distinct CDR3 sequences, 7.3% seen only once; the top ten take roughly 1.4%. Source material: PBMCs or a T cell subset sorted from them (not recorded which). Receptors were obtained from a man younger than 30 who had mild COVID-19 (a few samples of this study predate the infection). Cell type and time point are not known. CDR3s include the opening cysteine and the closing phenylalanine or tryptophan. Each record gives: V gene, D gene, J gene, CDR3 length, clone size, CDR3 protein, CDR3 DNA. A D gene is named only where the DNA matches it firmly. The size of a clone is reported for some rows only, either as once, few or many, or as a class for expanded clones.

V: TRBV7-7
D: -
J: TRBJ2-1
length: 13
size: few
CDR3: CASSLNGDNEQFF
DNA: TGTGCCAGCAGCTTAAACGGGGACAATGAGCAGTTCTTC

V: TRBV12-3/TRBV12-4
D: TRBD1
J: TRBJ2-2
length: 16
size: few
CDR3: CASSISGTGVTGELFF
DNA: TGTGCCAGCAGCATCTCCGGGACAGGGGTCACCGGGGAGCTGTTTTTT

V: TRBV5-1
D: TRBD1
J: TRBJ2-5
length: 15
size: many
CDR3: CASSFSTGARETQYF
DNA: TGCGCCAGCAGCTTTTCAACAGGGGCTAGAGAGACCCAGTACTTC

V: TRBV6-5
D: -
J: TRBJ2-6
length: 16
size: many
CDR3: CASSYSIRAGANVLTF
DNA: TGTGCCAGCAGTTACTCGATCAGGGCTGGGGCCAACGTCCTGACTTTC

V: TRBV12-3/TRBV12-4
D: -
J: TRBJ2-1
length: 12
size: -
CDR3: CASSFSDSEQFF
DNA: TGTGCCAGCAGTTTCTCCGACAGTGAGCAGTTCTTC

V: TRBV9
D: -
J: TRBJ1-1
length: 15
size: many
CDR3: CASSVDPDPGTEAFF
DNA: TGTGCCAGCAGCGTAGATCCTGACCCAGGCACTGAAGCTTTCTTT

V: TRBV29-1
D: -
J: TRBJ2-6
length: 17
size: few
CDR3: CSAGFGGGGSGANVLTF
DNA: TGCAGCGCGGGTTTTGGGGGAGGAGGATCTGGGGCCAACGTCCTGACTTTC

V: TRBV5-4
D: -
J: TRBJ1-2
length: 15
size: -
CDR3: CASSLESSPSYGYTF
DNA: TGTGCCAGCAGCTTGGAGAGCAGCCCTTCCTATGGCTACACCTTC

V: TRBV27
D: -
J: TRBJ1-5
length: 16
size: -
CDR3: CASRRRSDGSNQPQHF
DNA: TGTGCCAGCAGAAGACGGAGTGATGGGAGCAATCAGCCCCAGCATTTT

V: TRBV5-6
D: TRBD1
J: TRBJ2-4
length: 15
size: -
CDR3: CASSSSDRSITIQYF
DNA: TGTGCCAGCAGCTCCTCGGACAGGTCCATTACCATTCAGTACTTC

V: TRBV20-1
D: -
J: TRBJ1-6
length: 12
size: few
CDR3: CSARPVGAPLHF
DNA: TGCAGTGCTAGACCCGTGGGGGCACCCCTCCACTTT

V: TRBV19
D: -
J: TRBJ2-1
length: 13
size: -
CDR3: CASSNAGGNEQFF
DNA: TGTGCCAGTAGTAATGCGGGCGGCAATGAGCAGTTCTTC

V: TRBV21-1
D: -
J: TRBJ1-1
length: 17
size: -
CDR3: CASSRGQAFIQNTEAFF
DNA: TGTGCCAGCAGCCGTGGGCAGGCCTTTATACAGAACACTGAAGCTTTCTTT

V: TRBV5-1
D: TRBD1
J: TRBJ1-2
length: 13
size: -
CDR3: CASSPGTGGGYTF
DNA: TGCGCCAGCAGCCCCGGGACAGGGGGGGGCTACACCTTC

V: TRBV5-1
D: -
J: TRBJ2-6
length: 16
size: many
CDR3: CASSSQANSGANVLTF
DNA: TGCGCCAGCAGCAGCCAGGCTAACTCTGGGGCCAACGTCCTGACTTTC

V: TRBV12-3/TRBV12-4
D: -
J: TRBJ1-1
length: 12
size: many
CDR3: CAIWRWGGEAFF
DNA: TGTGCCATCTGGAGATGGGGTGGTGAAGCTTTCTTT